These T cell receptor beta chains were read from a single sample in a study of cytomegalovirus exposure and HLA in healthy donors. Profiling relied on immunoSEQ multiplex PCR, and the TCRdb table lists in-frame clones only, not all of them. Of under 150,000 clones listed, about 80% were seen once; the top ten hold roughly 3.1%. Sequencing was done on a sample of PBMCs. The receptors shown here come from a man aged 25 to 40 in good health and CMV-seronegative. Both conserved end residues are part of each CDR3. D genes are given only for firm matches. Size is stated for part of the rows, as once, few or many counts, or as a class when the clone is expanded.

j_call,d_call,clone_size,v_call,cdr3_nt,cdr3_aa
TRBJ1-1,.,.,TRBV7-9,TGTGCCAGCAGCTTAGCTCAGGGGAGGGGGACTGAAGCTTTCTTT,CASSLAQGRGTEAFF
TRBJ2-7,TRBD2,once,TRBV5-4,TGTGCCAGCAGCCCTGGCGGGAGCGGAACCGCCTACGAGCAGTACTTC,CASSPGGSGTAYEQYF
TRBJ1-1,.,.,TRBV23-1,TGCGCCAGCAGTCGACAGAAGGACACTGAAGCTTTCTTT,CASSRQKDTEAFF
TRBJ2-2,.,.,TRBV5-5,TGTGCCAGCAGCTTGGTCGACACCGGGGAGCTGTTTTTT,CASSLVDTGELFF
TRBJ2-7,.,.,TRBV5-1,TGCGCCAGCAGCTTGACCGGGACATCAGTCTACGAGCAGTACTTC,CASSLTGTSVYEQYF
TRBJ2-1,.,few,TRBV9,TGTGCCAGCAGTGAACTCGGGACTCCTTACAATGAGCAGTTCTTC,CASSELGTPYNEQFF
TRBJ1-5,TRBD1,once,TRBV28,TGTGCCAGCAGTTGGACAGGGGGGCTCAATCAGCCCCAGCATTTT,CASSWTGGLNQPQHF
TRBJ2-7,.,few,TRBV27,TGTGCCAGCAGCCTCGAAGAGGGAGGCTACGAGCAGTACTTC,CASSLEEGGYEQYF
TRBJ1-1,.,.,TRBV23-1,TGCGCCAGCAGGAGACGTACGGACAGCCACACTGAAGCTTTCTTT,CASRRRTDSHTEAFF
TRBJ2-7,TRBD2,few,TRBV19,TGTGCCAGTAGTATAGTGGCGGGAGGGTCCTACGAGCAGTACTTC,CASSIVAGGSYEQYF
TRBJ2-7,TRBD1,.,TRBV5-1,TGCGCCAGCAGCACCGGGACAGTCTCCTACGAGCAGTACTTC,CASSTGTVSYEQYF
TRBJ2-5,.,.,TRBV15,TGTGCCACAACCTCCGACAGACTCCAAGAGACCCAGTACTTC,CATTSDRLQETQYF
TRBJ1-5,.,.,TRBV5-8,TGTGCCAGCAGCCGGGGACAAAGCAATCAGCCCCAGCATTTT,CASSRGQSNQPQHF
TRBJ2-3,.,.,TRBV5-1,TGCGCCAGCAGGGGTGGTGGAGCTATTAGCACAGATACGCAGTATTTT,CASRGGGAISTDTQYF
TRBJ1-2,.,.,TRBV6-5,TGTGCCAGCAGTCAGACAGGATATGGCTACACCTTC,CASSQTGYGYTF
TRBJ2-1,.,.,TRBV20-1,TGCAGTGCTTTGAGGAATGAGCAGTTCTTC,CSALRNEQFF
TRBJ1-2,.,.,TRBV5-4,TGTGCCATACCACAGGGCCCCCAAGCTAACTATGGCTACACCTTC,CAIPQGPQANYGYTF
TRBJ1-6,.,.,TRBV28,TGTGCCAGCATTCGGAGAACAGGGATGGACGCCCCACCCCTCCACTTT,CASIRRTGMDAPPLHF
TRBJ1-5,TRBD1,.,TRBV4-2,TGTGCCAGCAGCCGAGAACAGGGGGATGGCAATCAGCCCCAGCATTTT,CASSREQGDGNQPQHF
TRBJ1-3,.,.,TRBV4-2,TGTGCCAGCGGTAACAGGGAAGGGGCCTCTGGAAACACCATATATTTT,CASGNREGASGNTIYF
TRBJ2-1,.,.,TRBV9,TGTGCCAGCAGCCAGCGGGACAATGAGCAGTTCTTC,CASSQRDNEQFF
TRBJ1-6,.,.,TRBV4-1,TGCGCCAGCAGCCAAGCAAACTCCTATAATTCACCCCTCCACTTT,CASSQANSYNSPLHF
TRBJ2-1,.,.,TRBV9,TGTGCCAGCAGCGTAGACACATACAATGAGCAGTTCTTC,CASSVDTYNEQFF
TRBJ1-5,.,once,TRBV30,TGTGCCTGGAGTGGAGGGCCTTGGGGCAATCAGCCCCAGCATTTT,CAWSGGPWGNQPQHF
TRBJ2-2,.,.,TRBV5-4,TGTGCCAGCAGCTCCGCGGGATTTGCCGGGGAGCTGTTTTTT,CASSSAGFAGELFF
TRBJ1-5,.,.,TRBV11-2,TGTGCCAGCAGCCTAAACGTCGCGGGGGATCAGCCCCAGCATTTT,CASSLNVAGDQPQHF
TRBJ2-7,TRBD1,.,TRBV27,TGTGCCAGCAGTTTACGGACAGGAACCTACGAGCAGTACTTC,CASSLRTGTYEQYF
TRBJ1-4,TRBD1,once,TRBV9,TGTGCCAGCAGCCCAAGGACAGGGTCAACTAATGAAAAACTGTTTTTT,CASSPRTGSTNEKLFF
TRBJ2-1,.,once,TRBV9,TGTGCCAGCAGCGTAGACCGGGGGGCTGGTCGTGAGCAGTTCTTC,CASSVDRGAGREQFF
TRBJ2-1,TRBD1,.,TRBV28,TGTGCCAGCAGTTTGCGGGACAGGGTATACAATGAGCAGTTCTTC,CASSLRDRVYNEQFF
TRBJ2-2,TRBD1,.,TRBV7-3,TGTGCCAGCAGCTCGTACAGGGGGCACACCGGGGAGCTGTTTTTT,CASSSYRGHTGELFF
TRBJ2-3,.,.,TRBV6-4,TGTGCCAGCAGTGACTTAGGCCCATCGGGTACGCAGTATTTT,CASSDLGPSGTQYF
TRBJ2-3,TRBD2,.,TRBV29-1,TGCAGCGTTGGACTAGCGGGAAGCACAGATACGCAGTATTTT,CSVGLAGSTDTQYF
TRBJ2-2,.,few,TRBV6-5,TGTGCCAGCAGTGTTACCGAGGGGGCCGGGGAGCTGTTTTTT,CASSVTEGAGELFF
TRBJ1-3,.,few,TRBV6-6,TGTGCCAGCAGGCCAGCGGGGGGATCCTCTGGAAACACCATATATTTT,CASRPAGGSSGNTIYF
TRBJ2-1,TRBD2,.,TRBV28,TGTGCCAGCAGGGTAGCGGGACAACCGTACAATGAGCAGTTCTTC,CASRVAGQPYNEQFF
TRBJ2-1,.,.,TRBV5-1,TGCGCCAGCAGCCCACTAGCTTATGAGCAGTTCTTC,CASSPLAYEQFF
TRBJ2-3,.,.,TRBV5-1,TGCGCCAGCAGCCCCCGAACCGCGGATACGCAGTATTTT,CASSPRTADTQYF
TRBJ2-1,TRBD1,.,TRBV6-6,TGTGCCAGCAGCCTTGGGGGACAGGGGCGGAATGAGCAGTTCTTC,CASSLGGQGRNEQFF
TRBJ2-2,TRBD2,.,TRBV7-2,TGTGCCAGCAGCTTAGGAGTGGCAGGGAGGGGCACCGGGGAGCTGTTTTTT,CASSLGVAGRGTGELFF
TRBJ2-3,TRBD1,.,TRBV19,TGTGCCAGTAGTCCAAGGGACAGAGGCACAGATACGCAGTATTTT,CASSPRDRGTDTQYF